The clone carrying this T cell receptor beta chain was counted many times. Its target is unknown. CDR1 SGHAT and CDR2 FQDESV come from the germline V gene (reference sequence). The V end lost 5 bases, the J end lost 4 bases, and 15 bases lay between the germline ends. This CDR3 spans 14 amino acids. The entry originates in a study of molecular identifiers for immune sequencing clone quantification. At the level of the study: RNA, taken in replicates from approximately 20,000 or 100,000 naive CD8 cells, was split five ways, with four sequenced. Study conclusions and caveats: Clones of above 20 RNA copies carried over 97% of effector molecules; in naive cells they carried under 1%.

In preparing bulk TCR libraries, previously described methods and listed TCR primers were used. TCRdb redid the calling of the PCR reads with MiXCR, one entry per CDR3 protein. The table shows roughly 65,000 distinct CDR3 sequences, with 15% to 20% occurring only once. Sequencing was done on a sample of naive CD8+ T cells from blood, with Jurkat cell RNA spiked in. Subset in this sample: FACS-sorted CD8+CD4-CCR7+CD45RA+ naive T cells. This receptor was taken from a human donor in good health. Some libraries in this study had Jurkat cell RNA spiked in. The V call is TRBV11-1, the J call TRBJ2-7; no clear D. The CDR3 DNA reads TGTGCCAGCAGCATCACACCCGAGTCGTACGAGCAGTACTTC. Translated, it gives CASSITPESYEQYF.